This paragraph reports one T cell receptor (beta chain). These data come from a study of T cells in localized non-small cell lung cancer. CDR3 length: 13 amino acids. The germline gives CDR1 SGHAT, CDR2 FQNNGV. Trimming shortened V by 5 bases and J by 1 base, and 8 bases separated the two germline ends. The assay was immunoSEQ multiplex PCR, and TCRdb's table has in-frame clones only and misses some. This sample has under 35,000 clones, with about nine tenths found just once. This sequence was found in a woman aged 40-70 years with stage III lung adenocarcinoma. The sample here was peripheral blood mononuclear cells, taken before any cancer treatment. This chain connects TRBV11-2 to TRBJ1-1; D gene ambiguous. The chain's CDR3 is CASSGGRNTEAFF. CDR3 in DNA: TGTGCCAGCAGCGGCGGGCGGAACACTGAAGCTTTCTTT.